These 32 T cell receptor beta chains were all obtained from the same sample, sequenced in a study of T cells after yellow fever vaccination. TCRdb independently ran MiXCR on the 5' RACE reads; one entry per CDR3 protein. This table has around 350,000 distinct CDR3 sequences, around 6.5% appearing once. This specimen consisted of PBMCs, obtained 5 days after the yellow fever booster vaccination. Source of these receptors: a man aged 25 to 40 who received the YFV17D yellow fever vaccine.

The J gene is TRBJ2-3, the V gene TRBV12-3 or TRBV12-4; D is tentatively TRBD1 or TRBD2 (6 bases each). V was cut by 2 bases and J by 4 bases, with 13 bases left in between. The CDR3 extends over 15 amino acids. The CDR3 spells CASSLKGGRSDTQYF. The DNA for the CDR3 is TGTGCCAGCAGTTTAAAGGGGGGTAGGTCAGATACGCAGTATTTT.

This chain connects TRBV28 to TRBJ2-3, with D unclear. V lost 3 bases to trimming and J lost 4 bases, with 11 bases between them. The length of the CDR3 is 14 residues. Germline assignment: CDR1 MDHEN and CDR2 SYDVKM. The CDR3 spells CASSFEIRADTQYF. The CDR3 DNA reads TGTGCCAGCAGTTTCGAGATCCGGGCAGATACGCAGTATTTT.

This clonotype was detected ten times or more. The chain recombines TRBV12-3 or TRBV12-4 with TRBJ2-7; TRBD2 matches at 12 bases. V shed 8 bases and J 10 bases; nucleotides not matched to a gene: 15. The CDR3 is 15 amino acids. In DNA, the CDR3 is TGTGCCAGCGGAATTGCCTCTAGCGGGAGGGCCGTTCAGTACTTC. It encodes CASGIASSGRAVQYF.

The sample holds many counts of this clonotype. This chain joins TRBV5-1 and TRBJ1-4; the D gene is possibly TRBD1 (5 bases). V was trimmed by 4 bases and J by 8 bases, leaving 12 bases between them. CDR1 and CDR2 (germline): SGHRS, YFSETQ. The CDR3 contains 13 residues. The CDR3: CASSTGGNEKLFF. CDR3 bases: TGCGCCAGCAGCACGGGGGGGAACGAAAAACTGTTTTTT.

This chain connects TRBV12-3 or TRBV12-4 to TRBJ1-2, with 7 positions matching TRBD1. The CDR3 sequence is 16 residues long. Unmatched junction bases numbered 8, after V lost 2 bases and J lost 2 bases. The CDR3 DNA reads as TGTGCCAGCAGTTTAAGAGCCACAGGGGACAACTATGGCTACACCTTC. The encoded protein is CASSLRATGDNYGYTF.

This sequence joins TRBV18 and TRBJ1-6; D is unresolved. CDR3 length equals 13 residues. Germline V gives CDR1 KGHSH, CDR2 LQKENI. Trimming pared 7 bases from V and 5 bases from J, leaving 9 bases between. The CDR3 here is CASFTPNNSPLHF. The CDR3 DNA reads TGTGCCAGCTTTACCCCCAATAATTCACCCCTCCACTTT.

This clonotype showed up many times. The chain couples TRBV7-2 to TRBJ2-7; no firm D call. V lost 4 bases and J lost 6, with 13 bases in between. The CDR3 sequence is 13 residues long. CDR1 SGHTA and CDR2 FQGNSA come from the germline V gene. The CDR3 region has the DNA TGTGCCAGCAGCTACCGATCGGAAGGCGAGCAGTACTTC. It yields the protein CASSYRSEGEQYF.

This clonotype occurred many times. This chain links TRBV20-1 with TRBJ2-7, with 8 bases that match TRBD2. The CDR3 is made up of 14 amino acids. V shed 3 bases and J 2 bases; nucleotides not matched to a gene: 6. Germline V gene data show CDR1 as DFQATT and CDR2 as SNEGSKA (reference sequence). CDR3 DNA: TGCAGTGCTAGTTCCGGGGGGGCCACCTACGAGCAGTACTTC. Its protein product is CSASSGGATYEQYF.

This clonotype appeared many times. The chain carries TRBV20-1 and TRBJ2-7; D possibly corresponds to TRBD2 (5 bases). Germline-derived CDR1 and CDR2 are DFQATT and SNEGSKA (reference sequence). The CDR3 loop spans 12 amino acids. Trimming removed 5 bases at V and 3 bases at J, with 11 bases between. The CDR3 here is CSAAGGVYEQYF. CDR3 sequence (DNA): TGCAGTGCTGCGGGTGGGGTCTACGAGCAGTACTTC.

V gene TRBV30 combines with J gene TRBJ1-4; D is unresolved. Trimming cost V 3 bases and J 5 bases, with 7 bases left between them. The CDR3 runs to 12 residues. The V gene's germline CDR1 is GTSNPN and CDR2 SVGIG (reference sequence). As DNA, the CDR3 is TGTGCCTGGAGCCCCCGGAATGAAAAACTGTTTTTT. Translation gives CAWSPRNEKLFF.

The chain recombines TRBV6-5 with TRBJ2-1; 9 bases fit TRBD2. The length of the CDR3 is 15 residues. Germline V CDR1 and CDR2: MNHEY, SVGAGI. The V segment lost 0 bases and the J segment 4 bases; nucleotides outside the gene matches: 1. CDR3 nucleotides: TGTGCCAGCAGTTACTCCCTAGCGGGATACAATGAGCAGTTCTTC. Its translation: CASSYSLAGYNEQFF.

The chain carries TRBV12-3 or TRBV12-4 and TRBJ2-7; the D is unclear. The length of the CDR3 is 11 residues. V was cut by 2 bases and J by 5 bases, with 4 bases left in between. CDR3 loop: CASSLLHEQYF. The DNA for the CDR3 is TGTGCCAGCAGTTTATTGCACGAGCAGTACTTC.

The V and J genes are TRBV20-1 and TRBJ1-5; unclear D gene. V was trimmed by 1 base and J by 6 bases, leaving 13 bases between them. CDR1 and CDR2 from the germline V gene are DFQATT and SNEGSKA (reference sequence). The length of the CDR3 is 14 residues. The CDR3 nucleotides read TGCAGTGCTAGAGCCCGGATGGGTCGTCAGCCCCAGCATTTT. Its protein product is CSARARMGRQPQHF.

This clonotype was detected a few times. The chain links TRBV28 to TRBJ2-1; D remains unclear. CDR1 is MDHEN and CDR2 is SYDVKM in the germline V gene. This CDR3 has 12 amino acids. Trimming pared 6 bases from V and 2 bases from J, leaving 5 bases between. The CDR3 loop is CASRLAYNEQFF. The DNA for the CDR3 is TGTGCCAGCAGGCTCGCCTACAATGAGCAGTTCTTC.

This clonotype appeared many times. The chain recombines TRBV7-9 with TRBJ1-3, with D maybe TRBD1 (5 bases). V was shortened by 4 bases and J by 8 bases, with 24 bases between the two germline ends. Germline CDR1 reads SEHNR; CDR2 reads FQNEAQ (reference sequence). CDR3 length equals 17 residues. Written as DNA, the CDR3 is TGTGCCAGCAGCTCCCACTGGGGGGACGTTGAGGCGGACACCATATATTTT. Encoded protein: CASSSHWGDVEADTIYF.

This clonotype was counted at least ten times. The chain recombines TRBV5-1 with TRBJ2-3; D not certain. V gave up 2 bases and J gave up 2 bases, with 9 bases separating them. The CDR3 spans 14 residues. Germline CDR1 and CDR2: SGHRS and YFSETQ. CDR3 loop: CASSLGRYTDTQYF. CDR3 coding DNA: TGCGCCAGCAGCTTAGGCAGGTACACAGATACGCAGTATTTT.

There are a few counts of this clonotype. V gene TRBV11-2 combines with J gene TRBJ2-5; D might be TRBD1 or TRBD2, each matching 5 bases. The V gene's germline CDR1 is SGHAT and CDR2 FQNNGV. The length of the CDR3 is 12 residues. Trimming removed 5 bases from V and 9 bases from J, with 13 bases in between. In DNA, the CDR3 is TGTGCCAGCAGCCGGGGACCGGGGCCCCAGTACTTC. This translates into CASSRGPGPQYF.

On this clonotype: A read error may explain this, as a much larger clone is one base away. The V gene is TRBV9, the J gene TRBJ2-7, with 15 nucleotides matching TRBD2. The CDR3 has 17 amino acids. The germline V gene has CDR1 SGDLS and CDR2 YYNGEE. This CDR3 is CASSPGLAGGGGNEPYF. The CDR3 DNA is TGTGCCAGCAGTCCGGGACTAGCGGGAGGCGGGGGGAACGAGCCGTACTTC.

The sample holds many counts of this clonotype. The chain has TRBV7-2 and TRBJ2-7; D ambiguous. Germline V lookup: CDR1 SGHTA, CDR2 FQGNSA. The CDR3 runs 15 residues. V lost 5 bases, J lost 0 bases, and 14 bases lay in between. The CDR3 sequence: CASSRSAVSSYEQYF. The CDR3 coding sequence is TGTGCCAGCAGCCGTTCGGCGGTTAGCTCCTACGAGCAGTACTTC.

The chain joins TRBV5-8 to TRBJ2-5, with 12 bases matching TRBD1. V lost 4 bases to trimming and J lost 5 bases; unmatched junction nucleotides: 12. The CDR3 has 17 residues. Per germline, CDR1 SGHTS and CDR2 YDEGEE. The chain's CDR3 is CASSTPRRDRGQETQYF. DNA of the CDR3: TGTGCCAGCAGCACTCCTCGCCGGGACAGGGGGCAGGAGACCCAGTACTTC.

This clonotype was counted at least ten times. The chain is built from TRBV7-2 and TRBJ2-5; 7 bases fit TRBD1. The CDR3 has 15 amino acids. Trimming at V came to 4 bases and at J to 5 bases, leaving 10 bases not matched to a gene. CDR1 and CDR2 (germline): SGHTA, FQGNSA. Here the CDR3 reads CASSSRQGGWETQYF. For the CDR3, the DNA is TGTGCCAGCAGCTCAAGACAGGGTGGGTGGGAGACCCAGTACTTC.

The genes are TRBV9 and TRBJ2-5; 7 bases fit TRBD2. The CDR3 contains 16 residues. V trimming: 4 bases; J trimming: 1 base; junction bases outside the gene matches: 10. The V gene's germline CDR1 is SGDLS and CDR2 YYNGEE. In DNA form, the CDR3 reads TGTGCCAGCAGCCCCGGATCGGGAGGCCCCCAAGAGACCCAGTACTTC. This translates into CASSPGSGGPQETQYF.

The chain links TRBV12-3 or TRBV12-4 to TRBJ2-1, with TRBD2 identical over 9 bases. The V segment lost 5 bases and the J segment 10 bases; nucleotides outside the gene matches: 6. This CDR3 is built from 13 residues. The CDR3 nucleotides read TGTGCCAGCAGTAATAGCGGGAGAGGAGAGCAGTTCTTC. Its translation: CASSNSGRGEQFF.

This clonotype was recorded at least ten times. CDR3 sequence: CASSRQGFTDTQYF. CDR3 coding DNA: TGTGCCAGCAGCCGACAGGGATTCACAGATACGCAGTATTTT. The chain employs TRBV5-5 and TRBJ2-3, with 7 bases fitting TRBD1. The trim removed 4 bases at V and 2 bases at J, leaving 4 bases unmatched. The CDR3 length is 14 residues. Germline V gene lookup returns CDR1 SGHKS and CDR2 YYEKEE (reference sequence).

The chain recombines TRBV20-1 with TRBJ2-7; D gene ambiguous. Trimming shortened V by 3 bases and J by 2 bases, and 17 bases separated the two germline ends. CDR1 is DFQATT and CDR2 is SNEGSKA in the germline V gene (reference sequence). This CDR3 comprises 15 residues. DNA of the CDR3: TGCAGTGCTAGCAGTCGCGGCAGGCTCACCTACGAGCAGTACTTC. Translating gives CSASSRGRLTYEQYF.

This clonotype was seen only a few times. The rearrangement links TRBV28 to TRBJ2-1; 13 bases align to TRBD2. Germline loops: CDR1 MDHEN, CDR2 SYDVKM. The CDR3 loop spans 15 amino acids. With V trimmed by 5 bases and J by 6 bases, 4 bases remained unmatched. The CDR3, as DNA: TGTGCCAGCAGTCAGGGACTAGCGGGATCCAATGAGCAGTTCTTC. Its translation is CASSQGLAGSNEQFF.

This clonotype was recorded at least ten times. DNA of the CDR3: TGTGCCAGCAGCTCCGCGGACGGCTACGAGCAGTACTTC. Protein sequence: CASSSADGYEQYF. The gene calls are TRBV7-2 and TRBJ2-7; no reliable D call. The germline V and J ends were trimmed by 4 bases and 3 bases, with 10 bases remaining between them. CDR1 and CDR2 (germline): SGHTA, FQGNSA. This CDR3 is 13 amino acids long. Looking up the rest from reference TRBV7-2 and TRBJ2-7 gives the full variable domain: GAGVSQSPSNKVTEKGKDVELRCDPISGHTALYWYRQSLGQGLEFLIYFQGNSAPDKSGLPSDRFSAERTGGSVSTLTIQRTQQEDSAVYLCASSSADGYEQYFGPGTRLTVT.

This clonotype was observed a handful of times. The rearrangement links TRBV7-6 to TRBJ2-2, with TRBD1 identical over 8 bases. Germline trimming cut 1 base from V and 6 bases from J; bases unmatched to any gene: 7. Germline V gene data show CDR1 as SGHVS and CDR2 as FNYEAQ. The CDR3 runs 16 residues. The CDR3: CASSLVGQGAPGELFF. The CDR3 region has the DNA TGTGCCAGCAGCTTAGTTGGCCAGGGGGCTCCCGGGGAGCTGTTTTTT.

This clonotype was counted only a few times. The chain couples TRBV20-1 to TRBJ2-1, with TRBD2 matching over 7 bases. After removal of 6 bases from V and 9 bases from J, the junction contained 14 bases not matched to a gene. The germline gives CDR1 DFQATT, CDR2 SNEGSKA (reference sequence). The length of the CDR3 is 14 residues. The CDR3 DNA follows: TGCAGTGCCCTGGGGGGGAGGGCGTCCGGTGAGCAGTTCTTC. Amino acid sequence: CSALGGRASGEQFF.

This clonotype showed up many times. The CDR3 sequence is CASSLEAPLGEKLFF. Here the CDR3 DNA reads TGTGCCAGCAGCTTAGAGGCGCCGCTCGGTGAAAAACTGTTTTTT. The rearrangement uses TRBV7-2 and TRBJ1-4; D remains unclear. Trimming left V 1 base short and J 7 bases short, with 13 bases between. CDR1 is SGHTA, CDR2 FQGNSA, per germline. This CDR3 is 15 amino acids long.

This chain connects TRBV10-2 to TRBJ2-1; 7 nucleotides agree with TRBD1. CDR1 and CDR2 from the germline V gene are WSHSY and SAAADI. The V and J ends lost 10 bases and 10 bases, in that order; junction bases with no gene match: 7. The CDR3 extends over 11 amino acids. The CDR3 coding sequence is TGCGCCACCCTACAGGGGTTAGAGCAGTTCTTC. It is translated as CATLQGLEQFF.

This sequence joins TRBV19 and TRBJ2-7, with D possibly TRBD2 on 6 matching bases. CDR1 and CDR2 from the germline V gene are LNHDA and SQIVND (reference sequence). V lost 4 bases, J lost 2 bases, and 15 bases lay in between. CDR3 length equals 15 residues. The CDR3 here is CASSTAGLTTYEQYF. The CDR3 nucleotides are TGTGCCAGTAGTACGGCGGGACTGACGACCTACGAGCAGTACTTC.